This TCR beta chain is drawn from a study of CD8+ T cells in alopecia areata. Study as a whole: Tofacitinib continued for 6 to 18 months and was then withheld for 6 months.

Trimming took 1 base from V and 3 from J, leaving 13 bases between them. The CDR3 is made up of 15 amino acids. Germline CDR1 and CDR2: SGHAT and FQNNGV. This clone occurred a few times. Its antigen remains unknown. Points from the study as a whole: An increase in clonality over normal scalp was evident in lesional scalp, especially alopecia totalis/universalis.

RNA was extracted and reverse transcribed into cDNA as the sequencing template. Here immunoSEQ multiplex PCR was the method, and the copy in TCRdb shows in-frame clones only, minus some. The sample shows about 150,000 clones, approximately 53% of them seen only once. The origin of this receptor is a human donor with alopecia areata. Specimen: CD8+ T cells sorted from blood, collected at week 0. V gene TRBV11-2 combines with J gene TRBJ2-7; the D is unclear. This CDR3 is CASSLGPGQGYEQYF. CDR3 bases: TGTGCCAGCAGCTTAGGGCCCGGGCAAGGCTACGAGCAGTACTTC.